This passage covers 18 T cell receptor beta chains from one sample sequenced in a study of blood T cell repertoires in COVID-19. Clones were sequenced by immunoSEQ multiplex PCR, and TCRdb holds only the in-frame ones, with some missing. The table records 240,000 or so clones, more than 75% of them present only once. The material sequenced was peripheral blood. These receptors all come from an older woman with active or convalescent COVID-19.

The rearrangement links TRBV29-1 to TRBJ2-7; the match to TRBD1 covers 8 bases. Germline-derived CDR1 and CDR2 are SQVTM and ANQGSEA. V trimming: 3 bases; J trimming: 3 bases; junction bases outside the gene matches: 1. The CDR3 consists of 12 residues. CDR3 sequence reads: CSVDTGGYEQYF. CDR3 bases: TGCAGCGTTGATACAGGGGGCTACGAGCAGTACTTC.

Concerning this clone itself: The sample has other DNA sequences that encode this CDR3 too. The chain combines TRBV5-1 with TRBJ1-1; no definite D call. Germline assignment: CDR1 SGHRS and CDR2 YFSETQ. The CDR3 is 13 amino acids. V shed 0 bases and J shed 2 bases, with 5 bases lying between them. CDR3 in DNA: TGCGCCAGCAGCTTGGTTGTAAACACTGAAGCTTTCTTT. Protein product: CASSLVVNTEAFF.

The chain recombines TRBV7-9 with TRBJ1-1; 8 positions agree with TRBD1. The germline CDR1 and CDR2 sequences are SEHNR and FQNEAQ (reference sequence). V was pared by 1 base and J by 0 bases, with 1 base of the junction left unmatched. The CDR3 extends over 15 amino acids. CDR3 in DNA: TGTGCCAGCAGCTTAGGGGACAGGATGAACACTGAAGCTTTCTTT. Protein: CASSLGDRMNTEAFF.

V usage is TRBV5-1 and J usage is TRBJ1-2, with 8 bases that match TRBD1. CDR1 SGHRS and CDR2 YFSETQ come from the germline V gene. Trimming took 1 base from V and 5 from J; bases not matched to a gene: 13. The CDR3 consists of 17 residues. The CDR3 sequence: CASSLRSGQANQYGYTF. As DNA, the CDR3 is TGCGCCAGCAGCTTGAGGTCGGGACAGGCGAACCAGTATGGCTACACCTTC.

This clone is a singleton in its sample. The J gene is TRBJ2-1, the V gene TRBV2, with 7 positions matching TRBD1. The CDR3 runs to 16 residues. Trimming at V came to 6 bases and at J to 4 bases, leaving 12 bases not matched to a gene. From germline, CDR1 is SNHLY and CDR2 FYNNEI. The DNA of the CDR3 is TGTGCCAGCAGCGGCCGGGACAGAACGGGTTACAATGAGCAGTTCTTC. It yields the protein CASSGRDRTGYNEQFF.

The rearrangement uses TRBV5-1 and TRBJ1-2; 12 nucleotides align to TRBD1. Per the germline V gene, CDR1 is SGHRS and CDR2 is YFSETQ. This CDR3 spans 15 amino acids. V lost 3 bases to trimming and J lost 3 bases; unmatched junction nucleotides: 3. This chain's CDR3 is CASSSGQGAYYGYTF. CDR3 DNA sequence: TGCGCCAGCAGCTCGGGACAGGGGGCATACTATGGCTACACCTTC.

This clone has a single count. The chain combines TRBV7-8 with TRBJ2-1, with D hard to call. The V end was cut by 6 bases, the J end by 7 bases, with 13 bases between. The germline CDR1 and CDR2 sequences are SGHVS and FQNEAQ. The CDR3 is 13 residues long. CDR3 nucleotides: TGTGCCAGCAGGACAACTTCAGAGAATGAGCAGTTCTTC. This translates into CASRTTSENEQFF.

This clone turned up a few times. The rearrangement uses TRBV19 and TRBJ2-5, with 9 bases identical to TRBD1. The CDR3 consists of 15 residues. The germline CDR1 and CDR2 sequences are LNHDA and SQIVND (reference sequence). Trimming took 3 bases from V and 1 from J; bases not matched to a gene: 3. The CDR3 loop is CASSMGDRAQETQYF. DNA of the CDR3: TGTGCCAGTAGTATGGGGGACAGGGCCCAAGAGACCCAGTACTTC.

CDR3 coding DNA: TGTGCCAGCAGCCTGACAGGGACGGGGACTGAAGCTTTCTTT. Amino acids: CASSLTGTGTEAFF. The chain has TRBV6-5 and TRBJ1-1; 7 bases match TRBD1. In germline, CDR1 is MNHEY, CDR2 SVGAGI. Losses at the gene ends were 6 bases for V and 5 bases for J; bases not matched to a gene: 9. The CDR3 is 14 residues long.

The J gene is TRBJ1-1, the V gene TRBV7-8; D gene uncertain. In germline, CDR1 is SGHVS, CDR2 FQNEAQ. The V end lost 2 bases, the J end lost 8 bases, and 12 bases lay between the germline ends. The CDR3 spans 13 residues. CDR3 coding DNA: TGTGCCAGCAGCTTAAGTGGCCAGACAGAAGCTTTCTTT. Residues: CASSLSGQTEAFF.

The chain links TRBV2 to TRBJ2-7, with 7 bases matching TRBD1. The J segment lost 3 bases and the V segment lost 6 bases, leaving 5 bases of the junction unmatched. The germline V gene has CDR1 SNHLY and CDR2 FYNNEI. The CDR3 runs to 13 residues. CDR3 loop: CASSQGQIYEQYF. CDR3 sequence (DNA): TGTGCCAGCAGCCAGGGACAGATCTACGAGCAGTACTTC.

The CDR3 region is CASSRAGLTADTQYF. CDR3 sequence (DNA): TGTGCCAGCAGTAGGGCGGGACTCACGGCAGATACGCAGTATTTT. V gene TRBV2 combines with J gene TRBJ2-3; a possible D gene is TRBD2 (6 bases). V dropped 5 bases and J dropped 4 bases, with 16 bases sitting between them. The CDR3 sequence is 15 residues long. The germline V gene encodes CDR1 SNHLY and CDR2 FYNNEI.

Here the CDR3 reads CASSAGVLLSLYGYTF. The CDR3 region has the DNA TGTGCCAGCAGCGCAGGGGTCTTGCTATCGCTGTATGGCTACACCTTC. The chain couples TRBV7-2 to TRBJ1-2; TRBD1 might be the D (6 bases). The V end was cut by 5 bases, the J end by 5 bases, with 21 bases between. Germline V lookup: CDR1 SGHTA, CDR2 FQGNSA. CDR3 length equals 16 residues.

The DNA of the CDR3 is TGTGCCAGCTCACCACGGACAGGGGGCAACACTGAAGCTTTCTTT. It yields the protein CASSPRTGGNTEAFF. The J gene is TRBJ1-1, the V gene TRBV18, with 11 bases that match TRBD1. This CDR3 spans 15 amino acids. The V and J ends lost 1 base and 2 bases, in that order; junction bases with no gene match: 0. Germline V gene lookup returns CDR1 KGHSH and CDR2 LQKENI.

CDR3 coding DNA: TGTGCCAGCAGCTTATCCGCAGGGAACTATGGCTACACCTTC. Translating gives CASSLSAGNYGYTF. V gene TRBV11-2 combines with J gene TRBJ1-2, with D possibly being TRBD1 (5 bases). The CDR3 has 14 amino acids. Germline V gene lookup returns CDR1 SGHAT and CDR2 FQNNGV. The V end lost 2 bases, the J end lost 2 bases, and 9 bases lay between the germline ends.

CDR3 coding DNA: TGTGCCAGCAGTTACTCGAGACAGGGTAGGAATCAGCCCCAGCATTTT. Encoded protein: CASSYSRQGRNQPQHF. The chain links TRBV6-2 or TRBV6-3 to TRBJ1-5, with 7 nucleotides matching TRBD1. Germline CDR1 MNHEY, CDR2 SVGEGT. The CDR3 loop spans 16 amino acids. J was trimmed by 4 bases and V by 0 bases; bases with no gene match: 6.

This chain uses TRBV11-2 with TRBJ1-6; D is undetermined. Germline V gene lookup returns CDR1 SGHAT and CDR2 FQNNGV. V lost 5 bases and J 6 bases, leaving 14 bases between the germline ends. This CDR3 has 15 amino acids. CDR3 amino acids: CASSGEGHANSPLHF. DNA for the CDR3: TGTGCCAGCAGCGGGGAGGGTCACGCTAATTCACCCCTCCACTTT.

This clone was seen only a few times. The CDR3 reads CASSTGSTGELFF. CDR3 DNA: TGTGCCAGCAGTACAGGAAGCACCGGGGAGCTGTTTTTT. The chain combines TRBV2 with TRBJ2-2, with a tentative D call TRBD1 (5 bases). CDR1 is SNHLY and CDR2 is FYNNEI in the germline V gene. The CDR3 runs 13 residues. The ends were cut back, 5 bases at V and 4 bases at J, with 8 bases in the middle. Supplemented by reference TRBV2 and TRBJ2-2, the full variable domain reads EPEVTQTPSHQVTQMGQEVILRCVPISNHLYFYWYRQILGQKVEFLVSFYNNEISEKSEIFDDQFSVERPDGSNFTLKIRSTKLEDSAMYFCASSTGSTGELFFGEGSRLTVL.